One and the same sample provided the 8 T cell receptor beta chains below, sequenced in a study of blood T cell repertoires in COVID-19. This table comes from immunoSEQ multiplex PCR, and its TCRdb copy is limited to in-frame clones, with some not included. The sample contains a few hundred thousand clones, approximately 90% of which appear only once. Specimen: peripheral blood. The receptors stem from a woman aged 50 to 60 with active or convalescent COVID-19.

The J gene is TRBJ2-7, the V gene TRBV5-6, with 10 bases matching TRBD1. J gave up 2 bases and V 3 bases, and 2 bases lay outside the gene matches. The CDR3 contains 14 residues. Germline assignment: CDR1 SGHDT and CDR2 YYEEEE. The DNA for the CDR3 is TGTGCCAGCAGCTGGACAGGGGGGACCTACGAGCAGTACTTC. Its protein product is CASSWTGGTYEQYF.

The gene calls are TRBV5-4 and TRBJ2-2, with 7 bases identical to TRBD2. Trimming cost V 0 bases and J 4 bases; bases outside gene matches: 3. Germline V gene sequence: CDR1 SGHNT, CDR2 YYREEE (reference sequence). The CDR3 has 15 residues. The CDR3 DNA is TGTGCCAGCAGCTTGGATCTAGCGGCCACCGGGGAGCTGTTTTTT. Protein product: CASSLDLAATGELFF.

In this sample, this clone turned up once. V is TRBV9 and J is TRBJ1-2, with D unclear. CDR1 and CDR2 from the germline V gene are SGDLS and YYNGEE. The V gene lost 4 bases and the J gene lost 2 bases, with 15 bases spanning the gap. This CDR3 contains 15 residues. This chain's CDR3 is CASSPLGAGNYGYTF. The CDR3, as DNA: TGTGCCAGCAGCCCCCTTGGAGCTGGAAACTATGGCTACACCTTC.

As to this clone: Sequence at one end of the junction differs from germline and may be a read error. V and J are TRBV28 and TRBJ1-3; tentative D call: TRBD1 (5 bases). Germline V gene data show CDR1 as MDHEN and CDR2 as SYDVKM. The CDR3 loop spans 15 amino acids. DNA for the CDR3: TGTGCCAGCAGCTTATCAGGGAACCTTGGAAACACCATATATTTT. Its protein is CASSLSGNLGNTIYF.

This clone was counted once. The chain combines TRBV18 with TRBJ2-3; weak D call: TRBD1 (6 bases). This CDR3 region has 15 residues. CDR1 and CDR2 (germline): KGHSH, LQKENI. Trimming took 4 bases from V and 2 from J, leaving 13 bases between them. CDR3 amino acids: CASSLIRGDTDTQYF. The CDR3 nucleotides are TGTGCCAGCTCACTCATCAGGGGAGACACAGATACGCAGTATTTT.

This rearrangement joins TRBV19 to TRBJ1-5; D is possibly TRBD1 (5 bases). This CDR3 spans 15 amino acids. The germline gives CDR1 LNHDA, CDR2 SQIVND (reference sequence). The V and J ends lost 2 bases and 1 base respectively, with 9 bases between them. This chain's CDR3 is CASSITGASNQPQHF. In DNA, the CDR3 is TGTGCCAGTAGTATAACTGGGGCCAGCAATCAGCCCCAGCATTTT.

This clone occurred once. The CDR3 loop is CASSYLRGGDTQYF. CDR3 nucleotides: TGTGCCAGCAGTTACCTGCGGGGAGGGGATACGCAGTATTTT. The chain has TRBV6-2 or TRBV6-3 and TRBJ2-3; 7 bases agree with TRBD2. CDR3 length: 14 amino acids. V shed 2 bases, J shed 6 bases, and the junction held 5 bases outside the gene matches. From germline, CDR1 is MNHEY and CDR2 SVGEGT.

The V call is TRBV4-1, the J call TRBJ2-7; tentative D call: TRBD1 (5 bases). The germline CDR1 and CDR2 sequences are MGHRA and YSYEKL. Between the trimmed V and J ends, which lost 8 bases and 4 bases, there was a span of 15 bases. The CDR3 covers 13 residues. CDR3 region: CASASSRGYEQYF. The CDR3, as DNA: TGCGCCAGCGCTTCTTCAAGGGGTTACGAGCAGTACTTC.